This T cell receptor beta chain was documented in a study of blood T cells in healthy people across ages. Alongside a J-beta primer mix, a sample-barcoded 5' primer served in a second PCR lasting about 6 to 12 cycles. TCRdb analysed the 5' RACE reads with MiXCR anew, one entry per CDR3 protein. This table has 650,000 to 1,000,000 distinct CDR3 sequences, 35% to 40% appearing once. Points from the study as a whole: More naive CD4+ cells and higher diversity were found in long-lived than in aged donors.

Points on this clonotype: What it binds is unknown.

Specimen: blood. This TCR was recovered from a man younger than 35 in good health.

The CDR3 is CASSLLAGGFNMMADTQYF. The CDR3 coding sequence is TGTGCCAGCAGCTTGTTAGCGGGGGGGTTCAACATGATGGCAGATACGCAGTATTTT. This chain joins TRBV7-2 and TRBJ2-3; 11 bases align to TRBD2. The CDR3 is 19 amino acids. The V gene's germline CDR1 is SGHTA and CDR2 FQGNSA. J was trimmed by 4 bases and V by 3 bases; bases with no gene match: 15.